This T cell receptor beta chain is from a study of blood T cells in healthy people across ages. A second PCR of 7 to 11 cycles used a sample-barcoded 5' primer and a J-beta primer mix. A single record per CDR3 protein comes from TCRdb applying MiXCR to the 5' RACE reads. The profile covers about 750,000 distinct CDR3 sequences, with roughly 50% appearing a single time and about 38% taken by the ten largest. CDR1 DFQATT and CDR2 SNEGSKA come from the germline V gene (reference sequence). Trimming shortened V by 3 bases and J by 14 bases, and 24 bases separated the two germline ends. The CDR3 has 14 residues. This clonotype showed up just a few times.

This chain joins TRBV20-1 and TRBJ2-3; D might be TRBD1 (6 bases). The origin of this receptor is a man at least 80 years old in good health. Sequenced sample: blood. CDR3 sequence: CSARTGGRNRYAYF. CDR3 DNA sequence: TGCAGTGCTAGGACAGGAGGAAGGAACAGATACGCGTATTTT.